This TCR beta chain was recorded in a study of blood T cell repertoires in COVID-19. In the original processing: By means of reference gene primer amplification, nucleated cell counts were estimated. The protocol was immunoSEQ multiplex PCR, while the TCRdb copy is restricted to in-frame clones and leaves out a portion. V, J and clone size are taken as reported in that table, and D and trimming were inferred from the DNA itself. The table has a few hundred thousand clones, 80% to 90% seen once. The sequenced sample was PBMCs or T cells enriched from blood (not recorded which). This receptor was obtained from a woman aged 45-59 years with acute COVID-19.

In DNA, the CDR3 is TGTGCCAGCAGCCCACAGGGGGCACGGCAGCCCCAGCATTTT. Its translation is CASSPQGARQPQHF. The chain employs TRBV27 and TRBJ1-5, with 9 nucleotides matching TRBD1. The CDR3 extends over 14 amino acids. Germline CDR1 and CDR2: MNHEY and SMNVEV (reference sequence). V gave up 6 bases and J gave up 7 bases; unmatched junction bases: 7.